This T cell receptor beta chain was retrieved from a study of T-cell memory formation after mild COVID-19. General observations from the study: The study found contracting CD4+ clones mainly in CM and EM and contracting CD8+ clones in EMRA.

This CDR3 has 13 amino acids. Trimming took off 5 bases at V and 10 bases at J, with 14 bases between the two ends. CDR1 is KGHDR and CDR2 is SFDVKD in the germline V gene. This clonotype came up many times. Antigen specificity is unknown. The TCR alpha and TCR beta cDNA libraries, bearing sample barcodes and UMIs, were generated by 5'RACE using constant-segment primers. Via MiXCR, TCRdb re-called the 5' RACE reads, giving one row per CDR3 protein. Of hundreds of thousands of distinct CDR3 sequences listed, about 20% are singletons. This sequence joins TRBV24-1 and TRBJ2-1; no clear D. The sample comprised PBMCs or a T cell subset sorted from them (not recorded which). The clonotype comes from an adult woman who had mild COVID-19 (a few samples of this study predate the infection). Cell type and time point are not known. The CDR3 DNA sequence: TGTGCCACCAGTGGGTCTGCGGTGAGGGAGCAGTTCTTC. It yields the protein CATSGSAVREQFF.